Listed below are T cell receptor beta chains from one sample, sequenced in a study of shared clonotypes between healthy human individuals. Produced via immunoSEQ multiplex PCR; TCRdb's table is partial and in-frame only. The profile covers under 130,000 clones, with just over 65% appearing a single time and approximately 25% taken by the ten largest. Specimen: memory CD8+ T cells sorted from blood. The receptors stem from a woman in her 30s in good health. CDR3s include the opening cysteine and the closing phenylalanine or tryptophan. A D gene is named only where the DNA matches it firmly. Not every row has a clone size; where given, it reads once, few, many or a size class.

abundance,v_gene,j_gene,d_gene,CDR3aa,CDR3nt
.,TRBV13,TRBJ2-1,.,CASSLIGLARAYNEQFF,TGTGCCAGCAGCTTAATCGGCCTAGCGCGAGCCTACAATGAGCAGTTCTTC
medium-sized,TRBV2,TRBJ2-2,.,CASELTPANTGELFF,TGTGCCAGTGAGCTCACCCCCGCGAACACCGGGGAGCTGTTTTTT
.,TRBV9,TRBJ2-7,.,CASSPPLQGMSSYEQYF,TGTGCCAGCAGCCCCCCCCTCCAGGGCATGAGCTCCTACGAGCAGTACTTC
.,TRBV28,TRBJ2-2,TRBD1,CASSFPMTGDATGELFF,TGTGCCAGCAGTTTCCCCATGACAGGGGATGCCACCGGGGAGCTGTTTTTT
once,TRBV25-1,TRBJ1-5,.,CASSEGQGGNQPQHF,TGTGCCAGCAGTGAGGGACAAGGAGGCAATCAGCCCCAGCATTTT
few,TRBV4-2,TRBJ1-2,.,CASSLDGHGYTF,TGTGCCAGCAGCTTAGACGGCCATGGCTACACCTTC
.,TRBV10-2,TRBJ1-1,.,CASSESNTVAEAFF,TGCGCCAGCAGTGAGTCGAATACAGTCGCCGAAGCTTTCTTT
many,TRBV7-9,TRBJ1-5,.,CASSAHNSNQPQHF,TGTGCCAGCAGCGCCCATAATAGCAATCAGCCCCAGCATTTT
.,TRBV27,TRBJ2-7,TRBD2,CASSTSETYEQYF,TGTGCCAGCAGTACTAGCGAAACCTACGAGCAGTACTTC
.,TRBV7-9,TRBJ1-2,TRBD1,CASSLDSGQGLDSGGYTF,TGTGCCAGCAGCTTAGATTCGGGACAGGGGTTGGACTCGGGCGGCTACACCTTC
.,TRBV18,TRBJ2-7,TRBD1,CASSPGQSYEQYF,TGTGCCAGCTCACCGGGACAGAGCTACGAGCAGTACTTC
.,TRBV15,TRBJ2-5,.,CATHEGRGETQYF,TGTGCCACCCATGAGGGGCGCGGAGAGACCCAGTACTTC
many,TRBV4-2,TRBJ2-7,.,CASSQTRGVSYEQYF,TGTGCCAGCAGCCAAACCAGGGGGGTCTCCTACGAGCAGTACTTC
once,TRBV18,TRBJ2-7,TRBD2,CASSPPDGRPYEQYF,TGTGCCAGCTCACCACCGGACGGGAGGCCCTACGAGCAGTACTTC
.,TRBV7-9,TRBJ1-3,.,CASSLGNTIYF,TGTGCCAGCAGCCTTGGAAACACCATATATTTT
once,TRBV4-1,TRBJ2-7,.,CASSQGEEQYF,TGTGCCAGCAGCCAAGGGGAGGAGCAGTACTTC
.,TRBV5-1,TRBJ1-2,TRBD1,CASGQGTNYGYTF,TGCGCCAGCGGACAGGGTACTAACTATGGCTACACCTTC
few,TRBV27,TRBJ2-7,TRBD1,CASSVRGQFYEQYF,TGTGCCAGCAGTGTCAGGGGGCAATTTTACGAGCAGTACTTC
once,TRBV5-1,TRBJ1-1,.,CASSFTGLTAFF,TGCGCCAGCAGCTTTACAGGGTTAACAGCTTTCTTT
.,TRBV11-2,TRBJ2-3,.,CASSFYRLTDTQYF,TGTGCCAGCAGCTTTTATCGCCTCACAGATACGCAGTATTTT
.,TRBV29-1,TRBJ2-7,.,CSVELSDAGLNYEQYF,TGCAGCGTTGAACTTTCCGACGCTGGACTAAACTACGAGCAGTACTTC
once,TRBV12-5,TRBJ2-7,.,CASGFDRYEQYF,TGTGCTAGTGGTTTCGACAGGTACGAGCAGTACTTC